This T cell receptor beta chain came from a study of blood T cell repertoires in COVID-19. About the study: Collection of acute and convalescent COVID-19 samples took place in the United States, Italy and Spain.

CDR3 size: 14 residues. Trimming pared 8 bases from V and 12 bases from J, leaving 23 bases between. Germline V gene sequence: CDR1 MNHEY, CDR2 SVGEGT. In the authors' workflow: It was from reference gene primer amplification that nucleated cell counts were estimated. The repertoire was sequenced with immunoSEQ multiplex PCR; TCRdb's copy has only in-frame clones and lacks some. Clonal size and the V and J genes are those of that table, whereas D and trimming came from the DNA. The sample has about 250,000 clones, 88% seen once. The chain links TRBV6-2 or TRBV6-3 to TRBJ2-1, with a tentative D call TRBD2 (7 bases). The sequencing input was peripheral blood. The source of this sequence is a man older than 75 with acute or convalescent COVID-19. Here the CDR3 reads CASRLSYGGARQFF. The CDR3 nucleotides read TGTGCCAGCCGCCTATCCTATGGGGGGGCGCGGCAGTTCTTC.